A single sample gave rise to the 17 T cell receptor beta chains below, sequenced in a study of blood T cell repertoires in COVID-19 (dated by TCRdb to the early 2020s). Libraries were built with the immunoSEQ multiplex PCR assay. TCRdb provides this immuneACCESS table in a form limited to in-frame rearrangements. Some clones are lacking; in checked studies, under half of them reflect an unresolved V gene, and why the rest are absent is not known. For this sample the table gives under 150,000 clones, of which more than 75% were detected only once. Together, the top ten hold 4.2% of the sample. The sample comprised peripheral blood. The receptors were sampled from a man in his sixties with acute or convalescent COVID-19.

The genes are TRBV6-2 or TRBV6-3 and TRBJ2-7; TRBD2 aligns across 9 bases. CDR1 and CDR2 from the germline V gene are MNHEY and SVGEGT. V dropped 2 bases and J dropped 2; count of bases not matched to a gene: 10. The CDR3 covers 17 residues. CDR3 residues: CASSYPGVAGDPYEQYF. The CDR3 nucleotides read TGTGCCAGCAGTTACCCCGGGGTAGCGGGAGACCCCTACGAGCAGTACTTC.

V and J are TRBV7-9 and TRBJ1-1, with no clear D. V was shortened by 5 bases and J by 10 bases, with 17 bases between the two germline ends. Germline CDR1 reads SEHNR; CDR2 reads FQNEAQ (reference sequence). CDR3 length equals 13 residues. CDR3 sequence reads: CASSLLEREGAFF. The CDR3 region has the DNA TGTGCCAGCAGCCTACTAGAGAGGGAGGGAGCTTTCTTT.

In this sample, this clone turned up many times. CDR3 sequence: CASIAGAMEDTF. CDR3 sequence (DNA): TGTGCCAGCATCGCCGGCGCAATGGAGGACACCTTC. This chain uses TRBV2 with TRBJ1-2; D gene ambiguous. The CDR3 spans 12 residues. With 7 bases removed from V and 12 bases from J, the gap between germline ends came to 18 bases. Germline CDR1 SNHLY, CDR2 FYNNEI.

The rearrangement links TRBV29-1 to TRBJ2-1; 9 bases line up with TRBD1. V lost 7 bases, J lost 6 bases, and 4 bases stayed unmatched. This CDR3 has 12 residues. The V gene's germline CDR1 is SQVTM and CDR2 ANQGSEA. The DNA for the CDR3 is TGCAGCGGGGGGGACAGGGTCAATGAGCAGTTCTTC. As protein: CSGGDRVNEQFF.

As DNA, the CDR3 is TGTGCCTGGAGTGTACCCGAGGCTAGCGGGAGAGAGACGAACACCGGGGAGCTGTTTTTT. It codes for CAWSVPEASGRETNTGELFF. J is TRBJ2-2 and V is TRBV30, with 10 bases aligning to TRBD2. The CDR3 has 20 amino acids. From germline, CDR1 is GTSNPN and CDR2 SVGIG (reference sequence). The junction had 13 bases not matched to a gene; V was cut back by 0 bases and J by 0 bases.

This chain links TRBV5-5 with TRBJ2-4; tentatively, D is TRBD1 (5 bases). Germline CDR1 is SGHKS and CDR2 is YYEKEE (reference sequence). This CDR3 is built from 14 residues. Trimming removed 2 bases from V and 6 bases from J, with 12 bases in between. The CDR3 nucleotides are TGTGCCAGCAGCTTACAGGAGACGTTAAACATTCAGTACTTC. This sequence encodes CASSLQETLNIQYF.

CDR3 loop: CASSYPPSGRAAEQFF. The CDR3, as DNA: TGTGCCAGCAGTTACCCCCCTAGCGGGAGGGCCGCTGAGCAGTTCTTC. V usage is TRBV6-5 and J usage is TRBJ2-1; 12 bases are a match to TRBD2. Trimming took 2 bases from V and 9 from J; bases not matched to a gene: 8. The germline gives CDR1 MNHEY, CDR2 SVGAGI. The CDR3 has 16 residues.

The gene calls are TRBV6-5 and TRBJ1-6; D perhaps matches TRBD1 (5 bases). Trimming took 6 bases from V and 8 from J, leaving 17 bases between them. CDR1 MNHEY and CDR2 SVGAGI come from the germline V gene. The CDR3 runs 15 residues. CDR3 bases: TGTGCCAGCAGATTGGGGCCCTCGGGAGATTCACCCCTCCACTTT. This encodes CASRLGPSGDSPLHF.

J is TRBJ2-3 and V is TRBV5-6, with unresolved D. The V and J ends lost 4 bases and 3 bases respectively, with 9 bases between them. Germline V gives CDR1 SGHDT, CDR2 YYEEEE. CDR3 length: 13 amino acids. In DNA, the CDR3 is TGTGCCAGCAGCCCGCTCGGGACAGATACGCAGTATTTT. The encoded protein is CASSPLGTDTQYF.

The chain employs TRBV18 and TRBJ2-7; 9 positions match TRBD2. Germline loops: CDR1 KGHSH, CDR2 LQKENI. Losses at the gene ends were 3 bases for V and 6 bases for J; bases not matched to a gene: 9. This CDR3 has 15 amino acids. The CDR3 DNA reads TGTGCCAGCTCACCGCTGGTAGCGGGAGCCCCCGAGCAGTACTTC. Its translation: CASSPLVAGAPEQYF.

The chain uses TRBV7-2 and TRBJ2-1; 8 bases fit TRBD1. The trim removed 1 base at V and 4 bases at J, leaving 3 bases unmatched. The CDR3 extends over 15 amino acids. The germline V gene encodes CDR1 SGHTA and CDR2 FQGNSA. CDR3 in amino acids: CASSLEQGAYNEQFF. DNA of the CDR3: TGTGCCAGCAGCTTAGAGCAGGGGGCATACAATGAGCAGTTCTTC.

CDR3 DNA: TGTGCCAGCAGCTCCCCTCCGGCGGGGAGAAGCACTGAAGCTTTCTTT. Its protein is CASSSPPAGRSTEAFF. The chain recombines TRBV7-3 with TRBJ1-1; D is unclear. The V and J ends lost 4 bases and 4 bases respectively, with 19 bases between them. From germline, CDR1 is SGHTA and CDR2 FQGTGA. The CDR3 contains 16 residues.

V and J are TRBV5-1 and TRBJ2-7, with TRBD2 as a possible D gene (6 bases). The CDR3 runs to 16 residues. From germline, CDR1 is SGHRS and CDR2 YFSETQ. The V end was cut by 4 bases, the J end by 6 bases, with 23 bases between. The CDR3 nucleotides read TGCGCCAGCAGCAAAACCGGGACTCCGTTTCGCCTCGAGCAGTACTTC. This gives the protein CASSKTGTPFRLEQYF.

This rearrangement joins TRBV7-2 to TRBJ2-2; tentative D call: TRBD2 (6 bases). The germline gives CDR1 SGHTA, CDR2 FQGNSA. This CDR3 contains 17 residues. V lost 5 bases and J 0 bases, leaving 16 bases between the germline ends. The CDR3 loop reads CASSPLPGAANTGELFF. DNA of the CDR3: TGTGCCAGCAGCCCCCTCCCGGGAGCGGCGAACACCGGGGAGCTGTTTTTT.

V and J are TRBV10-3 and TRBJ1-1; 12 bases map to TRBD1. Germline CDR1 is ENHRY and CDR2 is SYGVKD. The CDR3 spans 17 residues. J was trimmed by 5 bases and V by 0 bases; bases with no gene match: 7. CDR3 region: CAISESGQGAMGTEAFF. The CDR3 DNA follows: TGTGCCATCAGTGAGTCGGGACAGGGGGCCATGGGGACTGAAGCTTTCTTT.

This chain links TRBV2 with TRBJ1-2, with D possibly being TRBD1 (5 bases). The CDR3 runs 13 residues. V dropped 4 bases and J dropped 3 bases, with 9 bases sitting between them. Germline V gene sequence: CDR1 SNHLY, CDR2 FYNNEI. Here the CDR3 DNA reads TGTGCCAGCAGTGGTCTACAGGACTATGGCTACACCTTC. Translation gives CASSGLQDYGYTF.

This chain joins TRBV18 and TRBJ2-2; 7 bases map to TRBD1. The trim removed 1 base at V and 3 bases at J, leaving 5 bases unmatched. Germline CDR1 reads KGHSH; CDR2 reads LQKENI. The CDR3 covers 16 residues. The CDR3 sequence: CASSPRQGAYTGELFF. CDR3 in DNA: TGTGCCAGCTCACCACGACAGGGCGCTTACACCGGGGAGCTGTTTTTT.